The 18 T cell receptor beta chains reported below all come from one sample, sequenced in a study of cytomegalovirus exposure and HLA in healthy donors. 13 Jbeta primers and 60 Vbeta primers were used for the PCR. Using immunoSEQ multiplex PCR, the repertoire was profiled, and TCRdb retains in-frame clones only, with some absent. The sample lists roughly 150,000 clones, approximately 82% occurring once. Specimen: PBMCs. Every receptor here comes from a man aged 18 to 29 in good health and CMV-seropositive.

The chain employs TRBV5-1 and TRBJ2-5; 7 bases match TRBD1. The length of the CDR3 is 14 residues. V shed 4 bases, J shed 1 base, and the junction held 4 bases outside the gene matches. The V gene's germline CDR1 is SGHRS and CDR2 YFSETQ. The CDR3 DNA reads as TGCGCCAGCAGCCCCTGGACAGGCCAAGAGACCCAGTACTTC. As protein: CASSPWTGQETQYF.

This clone has a handful of counts. The rearrangement joins TRBV6-5 to TRBJ1-2, with 8 bases that match TRBD1. From germline, CDR1 is MNHEY and CDR2 SVGAGI. V trimming: 10 bases; J trimming: 8 bases; junction bases outside the gene matches: 18. The CDR3 is 15 amino acids. In DNA, the CDR3 is TGTGCCACCCGACGAGACGGGACAGGATCTTACGGCTACACCTTC. Amino acid sequence: CATRRDGTGSYGYTF.

Turning to this clone: The junction differs from germline at one of its ends, possibly a read error. The J gene is TRBJ1-1, the V gene TRBV27; D remains ambiguous. Germline lookup yields CDR1 MNHEY and CDR2 SMNVEV (reference sequence). The CDR3 consists of 12 residues. CDR3 residues: CASTSGRNLYYF. CDR3 nucleotide sequence: TGTGCCAGCACTTCAGGCAGAAACCTTTATTACTTT.

This clone has only a few counts. V is TRBV10-1 and J is TRBJ1-1; 9 bases agree with TRBD1. Germline loops: CDR1 WNHNN, CDR2 SYGVQD (reference sequence). The CDR3 runs 13 residues. V was pared by 6 bases and J by 6 bases, with 5 bases of the junction left unmatched. The CDR3 nucleotides read TGCGCCAGCAGGGAGACAGGGGGATCTGAAGCTTTCTTT. Its protein product is CASRETGGSEAFF.

V and J are TRBV6-5 and TRBJ2-6; D not certain. V shed 6 bases and J shed 2 bases, with 8 bases lying between them. The CDR3 is 14 amino acids. The germline gives CDR1 MNHEY, CDR2 SVGAGI. The CDR3 DNA sequence: TGTGCCAGCAGCCTAATCGCTGGGGCCAACGTCCTGACTTTC. Translated, it gives CASSLIAGANVLTF.

The chain employs TRBV7-9 and TRBJ2-7, with a tentative D call TRBD2 (6 bases). CDR3 size: 16 residues. V shed 3 bases and J shed 2 bases, with 17 bases lying between them. Germline CDR1 and CDR2: SEHNR and FQNEAQ (reference sequence). In DNA, the CDR3 is TGTGCCAGCAGCTTCCCTAAATTGGGGGGACCCTACGAGCAGTACTTC. This translates into CASSFPKLGGPYEQYF.

This chain joins TRBV9 and TRBJ2-1; D is uncertain. Germline V lookup: CDR1 SGDLS, CDR2 YYNGEE. Trimming pared 3 bases from V and 8 bases from J, leaving 9 bases between. The CDR3 covers 12 residues. The CDR3 DNA follows: TGTGCCAGCAGCGCCGGTACCGATGAGCAGTTCTTC. Its protein is CASSAGTDEQFF.

The chain couples TRBV4-1 to TRBJ2-7; D call uncertain. The V end was cut by 2 bases, the J end by 1 base, with 12 bases between. CDR1 MGHRA and CDR2 YSYEKL come from the germline V gene. The CDR3 has 15 residues. CDR3 nucleotides: TGCGCCAGCAGCCAAAAACCCGGGTCTTCCTACGAGCAGTACTTC. Protein product: CASSQKPGSSYEQYF.

The chain couples TRBV29-1 to TRBJ2-7; D is undetermined. This CDR3 spans 11 amino acids. V shed 7 bases and J shed 3 bases, with 10 bases lying between them. Germline lookup yields CDR1 SQVTM and CDR2 ANQGSEA. CDR3 sequence: CSGRWSYEQYF. The CDR3 coding sequence is TGCAGCGGGCGGTGGAGCTACGAGCAGTACTTC.

The chain combines TRBV7-2 with TRBJ2-5; 8 nucleotides agree with TRBD2. The CDR3 consists of 16 residues. CDR1 is SGHTA, CDR2 FQGNSA, per germline. V dropped 4 bases and J dropped 5; count of bases not matched to a gene: 12. The CDR3 is CASSSYPRTSRETQYF. CDR3 nucleotide sequence: TGTGCCAGCAGCTCGTACCCTAGGACTAGCAGGGAGACCCAGTACTTC.

V and J are TRBV5-1 and TRBJ2-3; 8 nucleotides align to TRBD2. The CDR3 contains 14 residues. Trimming removed 6 bases from V and 5 bases from J; junction bases left unmatched: 8. Germline-derived CDR1 and CDR2 are SGHRS and YFSETQ. The CDR3 region has the DNA TGCGCCAGCACAAGCGGGAGTGGGAGAGATACGCAGTATTTT. This encodes CASTSGSGRDTQYF.

This chain joins TRBV30 and TRBJ2-1; maybe TRBD2 (6 bases). The CDR3 covers 13 residues. Per germline, CDR1 GTSNPN and CDR2 SVGIG (reference sequence). With 2 bases removed from V and 8 bases from J, the gap between germline ends came to 13 bases. The CDR3 DNA reads TGTGCCTGGAGTCCTAGCGATGGGGATGAGCAGTTCTTC. Translated: CAWSPSDGDEQFF.

The chain has TRBV5-6 and TRBJ1-1; D perhaps matches TRBD1 (5 bases). Trimming shortened V by 3 bases and J by 6 bases, and 15 bases separated the two germline ends. Germline CDR1 and CDR2: SGHDT and YYEEEE. The CDR3 extends over 14 amino acids. DNA of the CDR3: TGTGCCAGCAGCTGGGAGGGGCGCCCCCCTGAAGCTTTCTTT. Encoded protein: CASSWEGRPPEAFF.

The chain couples TRBV7-8 to TRBJ2-1; 15 bases fit TRBD2. The trim removed 1 base at V and 7 bases at J, leaving 5 bases unmatched. CDR3 length: 17 residues. Germline CDR1 reads SGHVS; CDR2 reads FQNEAQ. CDR3 amino acids: CASSLGRTSGRVNEQFF. The CDR3, as DNA: TGTGCCAGCAGCTTAGGGCGGACTAGCGGGAGGGTTAATGAGCAGTTCTTC.

This clone was detected a few times. The rearrangement links TRBV5-1 to TRBJ1-2; 7 nucleotides agree with TRBD1. V lost 3 bases, J lost 4 bases, and 3 bases stayed unmatched. The CDR3 covers 13 residues. Germline CDR1 reads SGHRS; CDR2 reads YFSETQ. CDR3 sequence (DNA): TGCGCCAGCAGCTCGGACAGGTCCTATGGCTACACCTTC. Translating gives CASSSDRSYGYTF.

This chain joins TRBV7-9 and TRBJ2-7; 11 bases agree with TRBD2. J gave up 7 bases and V 4 bases, and 6 bases lay outside the gene matches. Per germline, CDR1 SEHNR and CDR2 FQNEAQ (reference sequence). The CDR3 covers 14 residues. CDR3 nucleotide sequence: TGTGCCAGCAGCTCACTAGCGGGAGTAGGGGAGCAGTACTTC. It translates to CASSSLAGVGEQYF. Complete variable domain (other parts from reference TRBV7-9 and TRBJ2-7): DTGVSQNPRHKITKRGQNVTFRCDPISEHNRLYWYRQTLGQGPEFLTYFQNEAQLEKSRLLSDRFSAERPKGSFSTLEIQRTEQGDSAMYLCASSSLAGVGEQYFGPGTRLTVT.

This clone has more than one count but fewer than ten. V usage is TRBV14 and J usage is TRBJ2-7; 11 bases align to TRBD2. This CDR3 spans 21 amino acids. J gave up 3 bases and V 0 bases, and 19 bases lay outside the gene matches. CDR1 is SGHDN, CDR2 FVKESK, per germline. CDR3 region: CASSQDSSGRPLLSPYYEQYF. The DNA of the CDR3 is TGTGCCAGCAGCCAAGATTCTAGCGGGAGGCCCTTACTAAGTCCCTACTACGAGCAGTACTTC.

This clone was counted only a few times. This chain uses TRBV2 with TRBJ1-5; 8 bases are a match to TRBD1. The germline CDR1 and CDR2 sequences are SNHLY and FYNNEI. The V segment lost 3 bases and the J segment 4 bases; nucleotides outside the gene matches: 5. The CDR3 is 15 amino acids. The CDR3 nucleotides are TGTGCCAGCAGTGAGGACAGGGTGGGAAATCAGCCCCAGCATTTT. Translating it yields CASSEDRVGNQPQHF.